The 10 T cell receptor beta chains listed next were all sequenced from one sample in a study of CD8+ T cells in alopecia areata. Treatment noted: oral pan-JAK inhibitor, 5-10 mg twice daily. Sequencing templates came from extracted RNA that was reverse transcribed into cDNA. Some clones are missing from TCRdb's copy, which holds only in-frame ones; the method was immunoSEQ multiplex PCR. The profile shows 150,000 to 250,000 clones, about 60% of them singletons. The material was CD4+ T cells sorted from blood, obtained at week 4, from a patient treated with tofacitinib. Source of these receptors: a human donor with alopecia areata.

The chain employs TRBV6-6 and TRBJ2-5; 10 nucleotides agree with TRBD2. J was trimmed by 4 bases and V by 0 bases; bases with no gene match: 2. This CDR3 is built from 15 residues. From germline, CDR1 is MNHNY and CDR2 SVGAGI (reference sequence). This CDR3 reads CASSYSGLAPETQYF. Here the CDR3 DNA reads TGTGCCAGCAGTTACTCGGGACTAGCGCCAGAGACCCAGTACTTC.

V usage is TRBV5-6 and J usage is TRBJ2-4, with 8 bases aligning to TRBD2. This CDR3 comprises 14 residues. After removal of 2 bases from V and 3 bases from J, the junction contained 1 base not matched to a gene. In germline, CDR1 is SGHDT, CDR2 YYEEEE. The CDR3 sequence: CASSFGTSKNIQYF. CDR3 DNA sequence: TGTGCCAGCAGCTTCGGGACTAGCAAAAACATTCAGTACTTC.

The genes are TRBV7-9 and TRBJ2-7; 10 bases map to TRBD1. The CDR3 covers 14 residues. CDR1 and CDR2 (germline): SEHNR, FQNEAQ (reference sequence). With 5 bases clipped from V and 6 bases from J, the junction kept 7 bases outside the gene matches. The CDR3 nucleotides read TGTGCCAGCAGCGTCGGGACAGGGGTACCCGAGCAGTACTTC. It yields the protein CASSVGTGVPEQYF.

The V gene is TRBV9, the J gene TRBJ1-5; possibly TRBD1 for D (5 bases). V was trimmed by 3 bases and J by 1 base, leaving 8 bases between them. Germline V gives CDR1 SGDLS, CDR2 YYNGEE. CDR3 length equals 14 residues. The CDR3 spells CASSGEGSNQPQHF. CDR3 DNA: TGTGCCAGCAGCGGGGAGGGGAGCAATCAGCCCCAGCATTTT.

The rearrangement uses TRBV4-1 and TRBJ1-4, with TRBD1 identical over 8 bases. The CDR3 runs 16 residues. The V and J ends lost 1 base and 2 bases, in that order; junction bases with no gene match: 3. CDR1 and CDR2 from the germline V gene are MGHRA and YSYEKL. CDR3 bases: TGCGCCAGCAGCCAAGGACGGACAGGGACTAATGAAAAACTGTTTTTT. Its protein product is CASSQGRTGTNEKLFF.

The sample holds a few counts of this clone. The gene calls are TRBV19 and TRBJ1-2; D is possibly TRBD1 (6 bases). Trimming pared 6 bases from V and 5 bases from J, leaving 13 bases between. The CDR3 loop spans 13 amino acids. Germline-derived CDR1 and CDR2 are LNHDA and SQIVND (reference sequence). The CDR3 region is CASSQSGQYGYTF. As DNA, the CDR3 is TGTGCCAGTAGCCAATCAGGACAGTATGGCTACACCTTC.

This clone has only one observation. For the CDR3, the DNA is TGTGCCTGGAGGGGGACAGGGCATAGCAATCAGCCCCAGCATTTT. It encodes CAWRGTGHSNQPQHF. The chain uses TRBV30 and TRBJ1-5; 9 bases agree with TRBD1. Germline V gives CDR1 GTSNPN, CDR2 SVGIG (reference sequence). The CDR3 spans 15 residues. Unmatched junction bases numbered 3, after V lost 3 bases and J lost 0 bases.

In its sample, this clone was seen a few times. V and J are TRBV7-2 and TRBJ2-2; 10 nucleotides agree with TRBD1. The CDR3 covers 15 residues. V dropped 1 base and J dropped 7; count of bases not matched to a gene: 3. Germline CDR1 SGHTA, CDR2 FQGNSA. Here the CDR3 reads CASSLGQGANGELFF. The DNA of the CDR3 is TGTGCCAGCAGCTTAGGACAGGGGGCTAACGGGGAGCTGTTTTTT.

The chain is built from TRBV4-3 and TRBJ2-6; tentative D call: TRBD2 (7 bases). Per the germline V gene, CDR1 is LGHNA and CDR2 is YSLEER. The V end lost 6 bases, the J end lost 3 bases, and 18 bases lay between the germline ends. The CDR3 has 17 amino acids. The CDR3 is CASRRTGRGRGANVLTF. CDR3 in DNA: TGCGCCAGCAGACGGACGGGGCGGGGGCGTGGGGCCAACGTCCTGACTTTC.

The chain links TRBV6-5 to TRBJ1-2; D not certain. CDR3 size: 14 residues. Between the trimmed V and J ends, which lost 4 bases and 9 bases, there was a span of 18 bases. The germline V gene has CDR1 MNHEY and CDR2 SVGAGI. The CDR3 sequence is CASSSPRTAESYTF. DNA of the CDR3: TGTGCCAGCAGTTCTCCCCGGACCGCGGAGAGCTACACCTTC.